This T cell receptor beta chain derives from a study of T cell repertoires in cytomegalovirus infection. For the study at large: Based on public TCR beta signatures, there were indications of CMV infection and of a matching HLA type.

This clonotype appeared a few times. Its antigen is undetermined. One entry per CDR3 protein results from TCRdb running MiXCR on the reads. The table shows 200,000 or so distinct CDR3 sequences, with approximately 28% occurring only once. General study points: Accumulated public TCR beta family frequency recognized individuals carrying CMV together with the relevant HLA. HLA-C-restricted CMV-specific TCR beta clonotypes prevailed in the ex vivo response.

Sequenced material: PBMCs. This receptor was taken from a human donor in good health (CMV status not recorded). Some clones in this sample may be carry-over from other donors' samples.

The CDR3 spells CASTSGVQETQYF. Here the CDR3 DNA reads TGTGCCAGCACTAGCGGGGTTCAAGAGACCCAGTACTTC. The chain is built from TRBV6-6 and TRBJ2-5; TRBD2 matches 9 bases. V shed 7 bases and J 2 bases; nucleotides not matched to a gene: 2. The CDR3 sequence is 13 residues long. Germline V gene sequence: CDR1 MNHNY, CDR2 SVGAGI (reference sequence).